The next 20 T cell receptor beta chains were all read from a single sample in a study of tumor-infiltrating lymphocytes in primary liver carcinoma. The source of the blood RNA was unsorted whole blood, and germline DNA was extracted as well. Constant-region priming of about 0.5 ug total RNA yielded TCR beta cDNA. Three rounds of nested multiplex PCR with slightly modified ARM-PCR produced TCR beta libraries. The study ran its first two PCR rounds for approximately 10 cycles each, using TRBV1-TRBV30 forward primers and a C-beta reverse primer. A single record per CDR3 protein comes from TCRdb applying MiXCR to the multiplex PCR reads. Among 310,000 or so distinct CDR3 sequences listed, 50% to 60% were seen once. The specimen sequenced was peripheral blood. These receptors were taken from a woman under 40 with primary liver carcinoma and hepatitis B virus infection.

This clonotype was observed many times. The CDR3 coding sequence is TGTGCCAGCAGCGGTAGCGCGCAGTATTTT. This codes for CASSGSAQYF. The chain links TRBV12-3 or TRBV12-4 to TRBJ2-3; TRBD2 is a possible D gene (5 bases). The V end lost 6 bases, the J end lost 10 bases, and 8 bases lay between the germline ends. The CDR3 length is 10 residues.

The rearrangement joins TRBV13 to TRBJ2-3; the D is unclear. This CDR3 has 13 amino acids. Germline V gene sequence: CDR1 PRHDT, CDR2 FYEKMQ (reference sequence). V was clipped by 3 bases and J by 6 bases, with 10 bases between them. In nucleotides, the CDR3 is TGTGCCAGCAGCTTGGGTTTAGCTGATACGCAGTATTTT. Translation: CASSLGLADTQYF.

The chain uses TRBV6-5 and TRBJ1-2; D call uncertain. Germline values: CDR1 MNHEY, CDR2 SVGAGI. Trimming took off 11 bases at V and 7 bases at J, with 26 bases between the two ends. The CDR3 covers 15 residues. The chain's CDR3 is CAARDRAISKGGYTF. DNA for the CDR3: TGTGCCGCCCGGGATAGGGCGATAAGTAAAGGTGGCTACACCTTC.

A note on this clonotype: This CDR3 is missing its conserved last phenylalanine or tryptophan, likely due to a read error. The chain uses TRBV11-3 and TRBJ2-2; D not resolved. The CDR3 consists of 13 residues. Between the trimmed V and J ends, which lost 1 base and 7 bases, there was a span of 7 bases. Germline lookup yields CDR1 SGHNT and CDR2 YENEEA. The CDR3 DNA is TGTGCCAGCAGCTTAGTGGAAATCGGGGAGCTGTTTTTA. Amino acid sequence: CASSLVEIGELFL.

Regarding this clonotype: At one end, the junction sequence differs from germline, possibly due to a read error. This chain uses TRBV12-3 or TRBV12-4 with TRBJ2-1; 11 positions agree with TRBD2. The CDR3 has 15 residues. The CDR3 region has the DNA TGTGCTAGCACCCTACTAGCGGGAGTTCACAATGAGCAGTTATTC. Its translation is CASTLLAGVHNEQLF.

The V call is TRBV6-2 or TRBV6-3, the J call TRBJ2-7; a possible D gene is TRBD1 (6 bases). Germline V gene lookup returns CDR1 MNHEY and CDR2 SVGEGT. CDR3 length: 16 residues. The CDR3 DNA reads TGTGGCATCAGTTACTCTGAACAGGGCCTTCCCCTCGAGCAGTACTTC. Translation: CGISYSEQGLPLEQYF.

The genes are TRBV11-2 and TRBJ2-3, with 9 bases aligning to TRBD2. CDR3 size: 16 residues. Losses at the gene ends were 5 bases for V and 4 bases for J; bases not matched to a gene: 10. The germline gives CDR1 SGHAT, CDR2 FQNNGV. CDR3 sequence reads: CASSHGSGSLSDTQYF. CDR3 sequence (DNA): TGTGCCAGCAGCCATGGTAGCGGGAGTTTGTCAGATACGCAGTATTTT.

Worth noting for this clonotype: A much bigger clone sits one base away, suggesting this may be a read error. CDR3 in amino acids: CRGGDTGRTSGYTF. In DNA form, the CDR3 reads TGCAGAGGTGGGGATACAGGGAGGACGAGTGGCTACACCTTC. The chain links TRBV29-1 to TRBJ1-2; TRBD1 might be the D (6 bases). The germline V gene has CDR1 SQVTM and CDR2 ANQGSEA. The CDR3 runs 14 residues.

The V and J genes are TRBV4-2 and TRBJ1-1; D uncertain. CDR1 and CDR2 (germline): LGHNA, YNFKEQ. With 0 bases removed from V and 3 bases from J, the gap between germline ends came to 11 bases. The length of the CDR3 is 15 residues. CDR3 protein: CASSQDAGKDTEAFF. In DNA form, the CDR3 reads TGTGCCAGCAGCCAAGATGCGGGAAAGGACACTGAAGCTTTCTTT.

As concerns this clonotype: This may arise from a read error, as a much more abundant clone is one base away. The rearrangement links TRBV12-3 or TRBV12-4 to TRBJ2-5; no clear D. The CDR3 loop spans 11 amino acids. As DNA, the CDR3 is TGTGCCAGCAGCTCGACGGCGACCCAGTGCTTC. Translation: CASSSTATQCF.

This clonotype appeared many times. The CDR3 bases are TGTGCCAGCAGCTTGGGTGCCAGGAGTCTTGAGACCCAGTACTTC. This encodes CASSLGARSLETQYF. This chain links TRBV11-2 with TRBJ2-5; D unclear. In germline, CDR1 is SGHAT, CDR2 FQNNGV. This CDR3 has 15 amino acids. V was trimmed by 3 bases and J by 5 bases, leaving 16 bases between them.

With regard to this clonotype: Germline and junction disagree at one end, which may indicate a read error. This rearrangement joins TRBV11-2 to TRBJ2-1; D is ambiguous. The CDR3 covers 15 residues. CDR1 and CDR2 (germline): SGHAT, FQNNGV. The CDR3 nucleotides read TGTGCCAGCAGCTTAGGCGGTAGCTTCTACAATAAGCAGTTCTTC. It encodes CASSLGGSFYNKQFF. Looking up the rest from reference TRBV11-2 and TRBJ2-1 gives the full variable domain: EAGVAQSPRYKIIEKRQSVAFWCNPISGHATLYWYQQILGQGPKLLIQFQNNGVVDDSQLPKDRFSAERLKGVDSTLKIQPAKLEDSAVYLCASSLGGSFYNKQFFGPGTRLTVL.

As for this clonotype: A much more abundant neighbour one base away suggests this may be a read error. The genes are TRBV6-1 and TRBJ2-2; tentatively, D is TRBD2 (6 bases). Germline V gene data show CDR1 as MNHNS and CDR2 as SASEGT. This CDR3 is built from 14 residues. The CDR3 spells CASSDLAKSGDLFF. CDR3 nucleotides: TGTGCCAGCAGTGACCTAGCGAAGTCCGGGGATCTGTTTTTT.

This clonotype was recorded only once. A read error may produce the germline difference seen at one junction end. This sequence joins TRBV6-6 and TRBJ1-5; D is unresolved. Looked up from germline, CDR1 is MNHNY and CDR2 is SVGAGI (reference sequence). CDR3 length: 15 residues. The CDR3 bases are TGTGCCATCAGTGAGTCGGGAACAGTTAATCAGCCCCAGCATTTT. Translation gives CAISESGTVNQPQHF.

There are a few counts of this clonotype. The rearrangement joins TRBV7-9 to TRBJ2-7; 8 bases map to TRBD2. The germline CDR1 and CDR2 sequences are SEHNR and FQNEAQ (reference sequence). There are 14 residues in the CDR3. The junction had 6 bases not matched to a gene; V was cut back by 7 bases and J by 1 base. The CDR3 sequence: CASTRGGQSYEQYF. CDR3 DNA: TGTGCCAGCACCCGGGGGGGTCAATCCTACGAGCAGTACTTC.

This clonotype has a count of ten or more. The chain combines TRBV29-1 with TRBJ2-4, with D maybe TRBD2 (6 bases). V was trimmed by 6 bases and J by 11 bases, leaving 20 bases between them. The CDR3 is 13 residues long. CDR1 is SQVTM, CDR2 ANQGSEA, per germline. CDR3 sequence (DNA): TGCAGCGTAACCCCCCCCGGGGGAAGCCTTCAGTACTTC. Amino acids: CSVTPPGGSLQYF.

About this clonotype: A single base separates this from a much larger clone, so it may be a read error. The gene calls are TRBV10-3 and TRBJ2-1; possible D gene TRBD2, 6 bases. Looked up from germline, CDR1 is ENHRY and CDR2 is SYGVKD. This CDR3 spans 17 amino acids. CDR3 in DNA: TGTGCCATCAGTGAGTCGATCTCCGGGAGCTCCTACAATGAGCAGCTCTTC. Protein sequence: CAISESISGSSYNEQLF.

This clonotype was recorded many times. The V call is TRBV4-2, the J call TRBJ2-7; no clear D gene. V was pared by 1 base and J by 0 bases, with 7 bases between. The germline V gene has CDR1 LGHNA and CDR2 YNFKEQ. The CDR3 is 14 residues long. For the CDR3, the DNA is TGTGCCAGCAGCCAAGTTTACAGCTCCTACGAGCAGTACTTC. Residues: CASSQVYSSYEQYF.

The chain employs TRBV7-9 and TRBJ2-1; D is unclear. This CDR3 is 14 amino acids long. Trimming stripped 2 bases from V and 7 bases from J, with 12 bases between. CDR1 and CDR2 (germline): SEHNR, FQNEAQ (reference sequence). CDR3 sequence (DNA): TGTGCCAGCAGCTTATCCGAGGCGGTTAATGAGCAGTTCTTC. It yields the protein CASSLSEAVNEQFF. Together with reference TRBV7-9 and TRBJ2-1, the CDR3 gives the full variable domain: DTGVSQNPRHKITKRGQNVTFRCDPISEHNRLYWYRQTLGQGPEFLTYFQNEAQLEKSRLLSDRFSAERPKGSFSTLEIQRTEQGDSAMYLCASSLSEAVNEQFFGPGTRLTVL.

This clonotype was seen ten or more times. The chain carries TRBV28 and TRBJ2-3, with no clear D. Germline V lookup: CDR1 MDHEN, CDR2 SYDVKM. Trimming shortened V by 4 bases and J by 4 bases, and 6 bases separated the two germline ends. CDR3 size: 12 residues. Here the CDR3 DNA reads TGTGCCAGCAGTTGGAACCCAGATACGCAGTATTTT. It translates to CASSWNPDTQYF.